This T cell receptor beta chain is drawn from a study of blood T cell repertoires in COVID-19. Looking at the study overall: Italy, Spain and the United States were the sources of the convalescent and acute COVID-19 samples.

Assignment of participants to cohorts was predicated upon participant-reported clinical history. Sequenced by immunoSEQ multiplex PCR; TCRdb stores in-frame clones only, minus some. The table lists 290,000 or so clones, roughly nine tenths of them singletons. The CDR3 length is 16 residues. Germline V gene sequence: CDR1 SSHAT, CDR2 FNYEAQ (reference sequence). V dropped 0 bases and J dropped 8; count of bases not matched to a gene: 6. This chain connects TRBV7-7 to TRBJ2-1; 11 positions agree with TRBD2. Sequences were obtained from PBMCs or T cells enriched from blood (not recorded which). This TCR derives from a woman between 18 and 29 years old who had recovered from COVID-19. CDR3 nucleotides: TGTGCCAGCAGCTTAGCGGGACTAGCGGCTATTGATGAGCAGTTCTTC. Its protein is CASSLAGLAAIDEQFF. The whole variable domain, filled in from reference TRBV7-7 and TRBJ2-1, reads GAGVSQSPRYKVTKRGQDVTLRCDPISSHATLYWYQQALGQGPEFLTYFNYEAQPDKSGLPSDRFSAERPEGSISTLTIQRTEQRDSAMYRCASSLAGLAAIDEQFFGPGTRLTVL.